This T cell receptor (beta chain) emerged from a study of cytomegalovirus exposure and HLA in healthy donors. Notes on the study in general: Earlier analysis looked at TCR beta V segments, and most were productive about 87% or about 30% of the time. The authors considered a cluster of highly shared sequence variants likely to be a sequencing artifact.

PCR used 60 Vbeta primers and 13 Jbeta primers. The method was immunoSEQ multiplex PCR; TCRdb's version includes in-frame clones alone and lacks a portion of them. The table lists 240,000 or so clones, around 81% of them singletons. Trimming removed 1 base from V and 1 base from J, with 10 bases in between. Germline CDR1 reads SGHTA; CDR2 reads FQGTGA. The CDR3 covers 15 residues. Of note for this clone: Its specificity is not known.

The chain couples TRBV7-3 to TRBJ1-2, with D maybe TRBD1 (5 bases). The sample was PBMCs. This sequence was found in a woman aged 55-70 years in good health and CMV-seropositive. The CDR3 DNA is TGTGCCAGCAGCTTAAGTGGGGGAGGTAACTATGGCTACACCTTC. It codes for CASSLSGGGNYGYTF.